This T cell receptor beta chain comes out of a study of blood T cell repertoires in COVID-19 (dated by TCRdb to about 2020). Regarding the study in general: Samples from collaborators originated in the United States, Italy and Spain and spanned both the acute and convalescent phases of COVID-19. The prospective study material was composed of cDNA or gDNA derived from T cells, B-cell-depleted T cells, or PBMCs. Deeply sampled blood TCRbeta repertoires from subjects exposed to, actively infected with, or recovered from COVID-19 were included in the dataset. A freely available public database, intended as a resource for researchers studying the immune response to SARS-CoV-2, is where the repertoires were released. Samples came from the ongoing ImmuneRACE study (first 160 participants) plus 1,254 subjects from 6 global collaborators. The sample metadata nearly always contained a de-identified subject ID, COVID-19 status, age in years and sex. Where available, HLA class I and class II types were taken from metadata supplied by the sample provider and were not determined by assay-based typing.

Concerning this clone: No antigen is known for it. The record has no base qualities; no much larger clone is one base away.

What the work shows at the level of the full study, not this receptor alone: Clinical and demographic metadata were provided uncurated, with the amount varying by source and participant.

Participants in the prospective study were enrolled through a virtual design, were aged 18 to 89 years, and lived in roughly 25 United States geographic areas. Cohort assignment in the prospective study relied on participant-reported clinical history from a screening survey and a study questionnaire. Recovered participants in ImmuneRACE Cohort 3 were defined by two consecutive negative NP/OP PCR tests, clearance by a healthcare professional, or resolution of symptoms. Mobile phlebotomists in the prospective study collected whole blood, serum and a nasopharyngeal or oropharyngeal swab from every participant. Over a roughly 2-month period, participants in the prospective study had the option of providing additional blood draws and questionnaires. Before DNA extraction, prospective study blood samples were shipped either frozen or at room temperature. TCRbeta CDR3 regions were amplified from genomic DNA by means of the immunoSEQ Assay, a bias-controlled multiplex PCR. Turning to the authors' computational methods: The number of nucleated cells in each sample was estimated from the amplification of reference gene primers within the assay. Sequence reads were collapsed and filtered to measure the absolute abundance of every unique TCRbeta CDR3 rearrangement. For each sample, productive Simpson clonality was calculated by taking the square root of Simpson's diversity index across productive rearrangements. TCRdb took over this immuneACCESS table, retaining in-frame rearrangements with V and J assigned. Such tables are incomplete; in checked studies, under half of the missing clones stem from an unresolved V gene, and the remainder is unexplained. That table supplies the V and J calls and clone size; D and trimming were determined from the DNA. A total of around 450,000 clones appear in this sample, about 90% of them only once. The top ten constitute around 0.64% of the sample.

Sequenced sample: PBMCs or T cells enriched from blood (not recorded which). The sequence was obtained from a woman between 18 and 29 years old who had recovered from COVID-19.

The DNA sequence follows: TGCGCCAGCAGCTTGGGCGGGGGGAGAGGAGAGACCCAGTACTTC. Protein translation: CASSLGGGRGETQYF. The rearranged segments are TRBV5-1 and TRBJ2-5, with 8 bases matching TRBD2. Reading from cysteine to phenylalanine, the CDR3 counts 15 amino acids. Only CDR3 DNA is held: 45 bases, read in frame from base 1. Per the germline V gene, SGHRS is the CDR1 and YFSETQ is the CDR2. Clipping removes 0 bases from V and 4 bases from J, with 5 as the unmatched junction base count.